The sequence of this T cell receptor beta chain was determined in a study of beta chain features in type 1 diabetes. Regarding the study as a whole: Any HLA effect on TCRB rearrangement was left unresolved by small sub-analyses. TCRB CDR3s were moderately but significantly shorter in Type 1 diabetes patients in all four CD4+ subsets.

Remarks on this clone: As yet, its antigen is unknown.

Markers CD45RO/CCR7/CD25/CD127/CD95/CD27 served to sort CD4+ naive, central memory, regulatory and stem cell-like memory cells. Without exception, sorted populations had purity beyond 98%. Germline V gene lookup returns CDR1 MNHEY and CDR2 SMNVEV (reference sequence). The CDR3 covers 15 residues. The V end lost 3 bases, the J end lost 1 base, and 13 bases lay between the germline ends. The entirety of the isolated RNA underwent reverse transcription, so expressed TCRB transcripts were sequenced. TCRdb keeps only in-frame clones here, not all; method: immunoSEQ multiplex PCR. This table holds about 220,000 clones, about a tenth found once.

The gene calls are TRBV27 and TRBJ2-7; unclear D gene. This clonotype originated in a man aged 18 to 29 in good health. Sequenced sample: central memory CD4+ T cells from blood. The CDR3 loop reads CASSFARHASYEQYF. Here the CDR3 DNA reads TGTGCCAGCAGTTTTGCTAGACACGCTTCCTACGAGCAGTACTTC.